Listed here are 5 T cell receptor beta chains from one sample, sequenced in a study of Tregs in tolerant kidney transplant recipients. Clones were sequenced by immunoSEQ multiplex PCR, and TCRdb holds only the in-frame ones, with some missing. The data show around 50,000 clones, around 88% seen once. Sequencing was done on a sample of CD4+ T cells from blood. Receptors were obtained from a human donor in good health.

The chain joins TRBV5-4 to TRBJ2-5; the D call may be TRBD1 or TRBD2 (5 bases each). V was pared by 5 bases and J by 3 bases, with 11 bases between. Per the germline V gene, CDR1 is SGHNT and CDR2 is YYREEE (reference sequence). The CDR3 extends over 13 amino acids. In DNA, the CDR3 is TGTGCCAGCAGGCCCAGAGGGGAAGAGACCCAGTACTTC. Residues: CASRPRGEETQYF. Full variable domain (rest looked up from reference TRBV5-4 and TRBJ2-5): ETGVTQSPTHLIKTRGQQVTLRCSSQSGHNTVSWYQQALGQGPQFIFQYYREEENGRGNFPPRFSGLQFPNYSSELNVNALELDDSALYLCASRPRGEETQYFGPGTRLLVL.

This clone was seen only once. The chain employs TRBV7-3 and TRBJ2-3, with 11 bases identical to TRBD2. The CDR3 has 17 residues. CDR1 is SGHTA, CDR2 FQGTGA, per germline. The J segment lost 0 bases and the V segment lost 5 bases, leaving 7 bases of the junction unmatched. The DNA of the CDR3 is TGTGCCAGCAGCCATGGACTAGCGGGCCTTAGCACAGATACGCAGTATTTT. It specifies CASSHGLAGLSTDTQYF.

The chain couples TRBV6-1 to TRBJ1-2; 10 positions agree with TRBD1. V lost 1 base and J lost 7; bases outside the gene matches: 9. The CDR3 spans 16 residues. Germline assignment: CDR1 MNHNS and CDR2 SASEGT. CDR3 coding DNA: TGTGCCAGCAGTGAAGATCGGCGGACAGGGGGACCTGGCTACACCTTC. This sequence encodes CASSEDRRTGGPGYTF.

This chain links TRBV11-2 with TRBJ1-2; perhaps TRBD1 as D (5 bases). Germline V gives CDR1 SGHAT, CDR2 FQNNGV. Trimming took 3 bases from V and 8 from J, leaving 10 bases between them. CDR3 size: 12 residues. Here the CDR3 reads CASSFWGYGYTF. In nucleotides, the CDR3 is TGTGCCAGCAGCTTCTGGGGGTACGGCTACACCTTC. Complete variable domain (other parts from reference TRBV11-2 and TRBJ1-2): EAGVAQSPRYKIIEKRQSVAFWCNPISGHATLYWYQQILGQGPKLLIQFQNNGVVDDSQLPKDRFSAERLKGVDSTLKIQPAKLEDSAVYLCASSFWGYGYTFGSGTRLTVV.

This clone has only a few counts. CDR3 protein: CASGPRTSPGELFF. In nucleotides, the CDR3 is TGTGCTAGTGGTCCTCGGACCTCCCCCGGGGAGCTGTTTTTT. This sequence joins TRBV12-5 and TRBJ2-2; D is ambiguous. V was shortened by 5 bases and J by 6 bases, with 13 bases between the two germline ends. Germline lookup yields CDR1 LGHNT and CDR2 FRNRAP. The CDR3 is 14 amino acids.